Below, 18 T cell receptor beta chains from the same sample are listed, as sequenced in a study of cytomegalovirus exposure and HLA in healthy donors. A multiplex PCR was run with 60 Vbeta primers and 13 Jbeta primers. Sequencing was performed with immunoSEQ multiplex PCR; in TCRdb, only in-frame clones are kept and a portion is missing. The sample has roughly 150,000 clones, roughly 79% seen once. Sequencing input: PBMCs. All receptors come from a middle-aged man in good health and CMV-seronegative.

This clone was picked up one time. The chain combines TRBV12-2 with TRBJ1-1; no DNA check was done on the table's D call, TRBD1. TRBV12-2 represents a pseudogene. This CDR3 comprises 18 residues. CDR3 sequence reads: CASRLVRQGSPLSTEAFF. CDR3 nucleotide sequence: TGTGCAAGTCGCTTAGTCCGGCAGGGGAGTCCTCTGAGCACTGAAGCTTTCTTT.

The V and J genes are TRBV5-6 and TRBJ2-7; D possibly corresponds to TRBD2 (6 bases). The CDR3 is 14 residues long. CDR1 SGHDT and CDR2 YYEEEE come from the germline V gene. Trimming removed 2 bases from V and 2 bases from J, with 11 bases in between. The CDR3 spells CASSLNLATYEQYF. CDR3 coding DNA: TGTGCCAGCAGCTTAAACCTAGCGACCTACGAGCAGTACTTC.

This clone was detected only a few times. Germline and junction disagree at one end, which may indicate a read error. The chain joins TRBV5-6 to TRBJ2-4, with D perhaps matching TRBD2 (5 bases). The CDR3 contains 16 residues. Germline assignment: CDR1 SGHDT and CDR2 YYEEEE. The CDR3 nucleotides are TGTGCCAGCAGCGACCCGAAGATTCTAGCCAAAAACAGTCAGTACTTC. Its protein product is CASSDPKILAKNSQYF.

V and J are TRBV5-4 and TRBJ2-1; a weak D match, TRBD1 (5 bases). Germline assignment: CDR1 SGHNT and CDR2 YYREEE (reference sequence). The CDR3 is 15 residues long. The ends were cut back, 4 bases at V and 5 bases at J, with 16 bases in the middle. This CDR3 is CASSIQGLEDNEQFF. The CDR3 nucleotides are TGTGCCAGCAGCATTCAGGGTTTGGAAGACAATGAGCAGTTCTTC.

The chain has TRBV28 and TRBJ1-1; D may be TRBD1 (6 bases). There are 15 residues in the CDR3. The germline gives CDR1 MDHEN, CDR2 SYDVKM. The V end lost 2 bases, the J end lost 6 bases, and 16 bases lay between the germline ends. CDR3 protein: CASSLRGGPPSEAFF. In nucleotides, the CDR3 is TGTGCCAGCAGTTTACGGGGGGGGCCCCCCTCTGAAGCTTTCTTT.

The gene calls are TRBV7-6 and TRBJ2-1, with 7 bases that match TRBD2. Germline V gene data show CDR1 as SGHVS and CDR2 as FNYEAQ. The CDR3 runs 13 residues. V trimming: 5 bases; J trimming: 8 bases; junction bases outside the gene matches: 6. The CDR3 DNA is TGTGCCAGCAGCCCCAGACTAGCTGATGAGCAGTTCTTC. It codes for CASSPRLADEQFF. The full variable domain, its missing parts supplied by reference TRBV7-6 and TRBJ2-1, is GAGVSQSPRYKVTKRGQDVALRCDPISGHVSLYWYRQALGQGPEFLTYFNYEAQQDKSGLPNDRFSAERPEGSISTLTIQRTEQRDSAMYRCASSPRLADEQFFGPGTRLTVL.

This clone was seen once. The V call is TRBV6-1, the J call TRBJ2-7; tentative D call: TRBD2 (6 bases). Germline V CDR1 and CDR2: MNHNS, SASEGT. The V gene lost 6 bases and the J gene lost 1 base, with 7 bases spanning the gap. This CDR3 is built from 12 residues. CDR3 protein: CASSGLSYEQYF. CDR3 DNA sequence: TGTGCCAGCAGCGGACTATCCTACGAGCAGTACTTC.

Details on this clone: Other DNA sequences in this sample translate to the same CDR3. The rearrangement joins TRBV9 to TRBJ2-1; TRBD2 aligns across 7 bases. This CDR3 spans 14 amino acids. Trimming removed 2 bases from V and 4 bases from J; junction bases left unmatched: 3. Germline CDR1 reads SGDLS; CDR2 reads YYNGEE. The CDR3 loop is CASSVASGYNEQFF. CDR3 sequence (DNA): TGTGCCAGCAGCGTCGCTAGCGGATACAATGAGCAGTTCTTC.

The chain has TRBV7-3 and TRBJ2-5; tentative D call: TRBD2 (5 bases). The CDR3 consists of 16 residues. V was pared by 5 bases and J by 0 bases, with 16 bases between. Germline V lookup: CDR1 SGHTA, CDR2 FQGTGA. The DNA of the CDR3 is TGTGCCAGCAGCCCAGACCCAACTAGGTACCAAGAGACCCAGTACTTC. Translating it yields CASSPDPTRYQETQYF.

The chain recombines TRBV6-1 with TRBJ2-7; D possibly corresponds to TRBD1 (5 bases). The V gene's germline CDR1 is MNHNS and CDR2 SASEGT. The CDR3 sequence is 16 residues long. V shed 2 bases and J shed 3 bases, with 17 bases lying between them. CDR3 nucleotide sequence: TGTGCCAGCAGTGAATTAGTGGGGCGCGGCAGCTACGAGCAGTACTTC. Protein product: CASSELVGRGSYEQYF.

With regard to this clone: Other DNA sequences in the sample encode the same CDR3. The chain carries TRBV30 and TRBJ2-5; a possible D gene is TRBD2 (5 bases). Trimming stripped 1 base from V and 2 bases from J, with 8 bases between. Germline V gene data show CDR1 as GTSNPN and CDR2 as SVGIG (reference sequence). CDR3 length equals 13 residues. The CDR3 nucleotides are TGTGCCTGGAGTGGAGGGTTGCAAGAGACCCAGTACTTC. This gives the protein CAWSGGLQETQYF.

The V gene is TRBV5-6, the J gene TRBJ2-7, with a tentative D call TRBD2 (7 bases). The CDR3 length is 15 residues. Per the germline V gene, CDR1 is SGHDT and CDR2 is YYEEEE. Trimming shortened V by 3 bases and J by 6 bases, and 19 bases separated the two germline ends. CDR3 sequence (DNA): TGTGCCAGCAGCTCAACGGAGTTAGGGGGGGGCGAGCAGTACTTC. Protein sequence: CASSSTELGGGEQYF.

The J gene is TRBJ2-7, the V gene TRBV11-2; 8 nucleotides align to TRBD2. Germline V gives CDR1 SGHAT, CDR2 FQNNGV. V shed 3 bases, J shed 6 bases, and the junction held 7 bases outside the gene matches. This CDR3 is built from 14 residues. The CDR3 nucleotides read TGTGCCAGCAGCTTGCCCGGGAGGGTTGCCGAGCAGTACTTC. Residues: CASSLPGRVAEQYF.

The chain recombines TRBV30 with TRBJ1-4; TRBD1 is a possible D gene (5 bases). V gave up 1 base and J gave up 6 bases, with 12 bases separating them. The CDR3 spans 14 residues. Germline CDR1 is GTSNPN and CDR2 is SVGIG (reference sequence). For the CDR3, the DNA is TGTGCCTGGAGTGAGGGCAGGGCCTATGAAAAACTGTTTTTT. Protein: CAWSEGRAYEKLFF. Supplemented by reference TRBV30 and TRBJ1-4, the full variable domain reads SQTIHQWPATLVQPVGSPLSLECTVEGTSNPNLYWYRQAAGRGLQLLFYSVGIGQISSEVPQNLSASRPQDRQFILSSKKLLLSDSGFYLCAWSEGRAYEKLFFGSGTQLSVL.

V is TRBV5-1 and J is TRBJ2-3; unclear D gene. The CDR3 is 13 residues long. Per the germline V gene, CDR1 is SGHRS and CDR2 is YFSETQ. Trimming took off 3 bases at V and 0 bases at J, with 5 bases between the two ends. The CDR3 loop is CASSYGSTDTQYF. CDR3 bases: TGCGCCAGCAGCTACGGGAGCACAGATACGCAGTATTTT. Combining the CDR3 with reference TRBV5-1 and TRBJ2-3 gives the whole variable domain KAGVTQTPRYLIKTRGQQVTLSCSPISGHRSVSWYQQTPGQGLQFLFEYFSETQRNKGNFPGRFSGRQFSNSRSEMNVSTLELGDSALYLCASSYGSTDTQYFGPGTRLTVL.

The J gene is TRBJ1-1, the V gene TRBV7-3; maybe TRBD1 (5 bases). This CDR3 spans 14 amino acids. Looked up from germline, CDR1 is SGHTA and CDR2 is FQGTGA. V shed 5 bases and J shed 5 bases, with 15 bases lying between them. The CDR3 protein is CASSAQLQGTEAFF. The CDR3, as DNA: TGTGCCAGCAGCGCACAACTCCAGGGAACTGAAGCTTTCTTT.

The chain is built from TRBV28 and TRBJ2-4; TRBD1 matches at 7 bases. V was pared by 5 bases and J by 3 bases, with 10 bases of the junction left unmatched. Looked up from germline, CDR1 is MDHEN and CDR2 is SYDVKM. The CDR3 is 16 amino acids. CDR3: CASSKIGTADKNIQYF. CDR3 DNA sequence: TGTGCCAGCAGTAAAATTGGGACAGCGGACAAAAACATTCAGTACTTC.

Here the CDR3 DNA reads TGTGCCAGCAGCAGATATGTCGCTGGGGCTCGTGGCTACACCTTC. It encodes CASSRYVAGARGYTF. The chain has TRBV11-2 and TRBJ1-2, with D maybe TRBD1 (5 bases). Per the germline V gene, CDR1 is SGHAT and CDR2 is FQNNGV. This CDR3 has 15 residues. V was trimmed by 5 bases and J by 7 bases, leaving 20 bases between them.